Below are 3 T cell receptor beta chains sequenced from a single sample in a study of cytomegalovirus exposure and HLA in healthy donors. Use of 60 Vbeta and 13 Jbeta primers characterized the PCR. Some clones are missing from TCRdb's copy, which holds only in-frame ones; the method was immunoSEQ multiplex PCR. The sample records roughly 120,000 clones, roughly 80% being singletons. Sequencing was performed on PBMCs. The receptors stem from a woman aged 45-60 years in good health and CMV-seropositive.

In its sample, this clone was seen a few times. This chain links TRBV2 with TRBJ2-2, with D perhaps TRBD1 (6 bases). Germline CDR1 and CDR2: SNHLY and FYNNEI. This CDR3 contains 16 residues. V lost 6 bases to trimming and J lost 8 bases, with 22 bases between them. Written as DNA, the CDR3 is TGTGCCAGCAGCCGGGACATCCAGACCAAGGCGGGGGAGCTGTTTTTT. Translated, it gives CASSRDIQTKAGELFF.

The chain recombines TRBV5-4 with TRBJ1-1, with 9 bases aligning to TRBD1. The CDR3 loop spans 15 amino acids. The trim removed 0 bases at V and 6 bases at J, leaving 6 bases unmatched. In germline, CDR1 is SGHNT, CDR2 YYREEE (reference sequence). In nucleotides, the CDR3 is TGTGCCAGCAGCTTGGAGGGGACAGGGAGGTCTGAAGCTTTCTTT. Translated: CASSLEGTGRSEAFF. The full variable domain, in which reference TRBV5-4 and TRBJ1-1 provide the parts outside the CDR3, is ETGVTQSPTHLIKTRGQQVTLRCSSQSGHNTVSWYQQALGQGPQFIFQYYREEENGRGNFPPRFSGLQFPNYSSELNVNALELDDSALYLCASSLEGTGRSEAFFGQGTRLTVV.

This chain joins TRBV6-1 and TRBJ2-1, with 11 bases aligning to TRBD2. V shed 8 bases and J 5 bases; nucleotides not matched to a gene: 8. This CDR3 is built from 15 residues. The germline CDR1 and CDR2 sequences are MNHNS and SASEGT. In DNA form, the CDR3 reads TGTGCCAGCTCCCCCGGGACTAGCGGCAACAATGAGCAGTTCTTC. Translating gives CASSPGTSGNNEQFF.